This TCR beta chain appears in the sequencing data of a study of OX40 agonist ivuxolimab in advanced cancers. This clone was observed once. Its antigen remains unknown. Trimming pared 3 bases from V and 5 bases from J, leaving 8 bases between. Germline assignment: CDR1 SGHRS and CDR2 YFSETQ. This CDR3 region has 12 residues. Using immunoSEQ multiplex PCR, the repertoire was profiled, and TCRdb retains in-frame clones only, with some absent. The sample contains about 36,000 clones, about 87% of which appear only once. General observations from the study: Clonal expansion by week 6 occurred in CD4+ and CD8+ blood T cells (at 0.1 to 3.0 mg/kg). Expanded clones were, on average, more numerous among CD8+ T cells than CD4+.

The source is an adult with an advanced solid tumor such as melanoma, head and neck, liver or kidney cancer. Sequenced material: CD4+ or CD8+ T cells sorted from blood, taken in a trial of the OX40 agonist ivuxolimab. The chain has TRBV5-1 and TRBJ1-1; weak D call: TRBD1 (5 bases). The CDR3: CASSSGETEAFF. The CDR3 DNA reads TGCGCCAGCAGCTCGGGGGAGACTGAAGCTTTCTTT.